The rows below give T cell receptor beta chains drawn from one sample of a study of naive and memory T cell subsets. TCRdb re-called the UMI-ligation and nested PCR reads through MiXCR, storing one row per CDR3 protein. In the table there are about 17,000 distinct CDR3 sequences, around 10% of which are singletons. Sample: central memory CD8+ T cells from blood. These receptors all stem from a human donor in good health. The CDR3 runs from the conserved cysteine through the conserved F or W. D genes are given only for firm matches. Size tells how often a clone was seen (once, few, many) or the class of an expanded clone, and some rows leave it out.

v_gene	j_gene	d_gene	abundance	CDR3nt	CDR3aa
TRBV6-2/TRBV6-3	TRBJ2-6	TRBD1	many	TGTGCCAGCAGTCCACAGGGACAGGGGATTTCAGGGGCCAACGTCCTGACTTTC	CASSPQGQGISGANVLTF
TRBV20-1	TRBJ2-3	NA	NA	TGCAGTGCTAGAGATCTGGGGGAGTCAGATACGCAGTATTTT	CSARDLGESDTQYF
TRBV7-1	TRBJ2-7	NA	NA	TGTGCCAGCAGCTCCCTCCCCTCGTACGAGCAGTACTTC	CASSSLPSYEQYF
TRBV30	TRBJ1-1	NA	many	TGTGCCTGGAGATGGGGCCCTGAAGCTTTCTTT	CAWRWGPEAFF
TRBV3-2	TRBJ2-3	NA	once	TGTGCCAGCAGCCAAGAAGGACTAGCGGGGACAGATACGCAGTATTTT	CASSQEGLAGTDTQYF
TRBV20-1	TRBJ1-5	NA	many	TGCAGTGCTAGTATAGGGACGGGCGGCAATCAGCCCCAGCATTTT	CSASIGTGGNQPQHF
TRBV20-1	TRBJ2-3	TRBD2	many	TGCAGTGCTAGAGATTCTGGGGCGGGGGACACAGATACGCAGTATTTT	CSARDSGAGDTDTQYF
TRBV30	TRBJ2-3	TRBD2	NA	TGTGCCTTGACTAGCGAGAAAAACACAGATACGCAGTATTTT	CALTSEKNTDTQYF
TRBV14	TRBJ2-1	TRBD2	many	TGTGCCAGCAAAGAAGCGGGAGGGCTCGATGAGCAGTTCTTC	CASKEAGGLDEQFF
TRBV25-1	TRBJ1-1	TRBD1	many	TGTGCCAGCAGTGCGCAGGGGGACACTGAAGCTTTCTTT	CASSAQGDTEAFF
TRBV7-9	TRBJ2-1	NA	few	TGTGCCAGCACCTTAGGGGGGGGGAATGAGCAGTTCTTC	CASTLGGGNEQFF
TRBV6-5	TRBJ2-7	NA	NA	TGTGCCAGCAGTTACCCAGGAGCGGGCCTCAACTACGAGCAGTACTTC	CASSYPGAGLNYEQYF
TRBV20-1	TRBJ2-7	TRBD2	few	TGCAGTGCTAGAGATCCGGAGAATAGCGGGAGTCGATCCTACGAGCAGTACTTC	CSARDPENSGSRSYEQYF
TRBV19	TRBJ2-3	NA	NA	TGTGCCAGTAGTGTAGCCACAGATACGCAGTATTTT	CASSVATDTQYF
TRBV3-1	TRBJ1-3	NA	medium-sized	TGTGCCAGCAGCCAAGGTTCGGAACCCTCTGGAAACACCATATATTTT	CASSQGSEPSGNTIYF
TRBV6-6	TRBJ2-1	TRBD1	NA	TGTGCCAGCAGCGTAGGGACAGGGGTTAGCAATGAGCAGTTCTTC	CASSVGTGVSNEQFF
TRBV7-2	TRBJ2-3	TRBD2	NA	TGTGCCAGCAGCTCTAGCGGGATAAGCACAGATACGCAGTATTTT	CASSSSGISTDTQYF
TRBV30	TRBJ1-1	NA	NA	TGTGCCTGGAGTGTCCTTCCGGGGGCTGAAGCTTTCTTT	CAWSVLPGAEAFF
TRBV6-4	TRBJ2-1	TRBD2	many	TGTGCCAGCAGCGGGGGGGAGTTGAATGAGCAGTTCTTC	CASSGGELNEQFF
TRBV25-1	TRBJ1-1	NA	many	TGTGCCAGCAGTGAGGGAGGTTGGAACACTGAAGCTTTCTTT	CASSEGGWNTEAFF
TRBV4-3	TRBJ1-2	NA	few	TGCGCCAGCAGCCAAGGTTCCACGGGGGCCTATGGCTACACCTTC	CASSQGSTGAYGYTF
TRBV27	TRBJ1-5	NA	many	TGTGCCAGCAGTACGACAGTCTATCAGCCCCAGCATTTT	CASSTTVYQPQHF
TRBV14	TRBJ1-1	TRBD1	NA	TGTGCCAGCAGCCAAGACGCCGGGACAGGGATTATAGCTGAAGCTTTCTTT	CASSQDAGTGIIAEAFF
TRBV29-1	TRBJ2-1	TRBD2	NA	TGCAGCGTAATCACCGGGACTAGCGGGAGAGGAGGTTACAATGAGCAGTTCTTC	CSVITGTSGRGGYNEQFF
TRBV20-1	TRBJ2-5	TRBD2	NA	TGCAGTGCGGGGACTAGCGGGAGCCAAGAGACCCAGTACTTC	CSAGTSGSQETQYF
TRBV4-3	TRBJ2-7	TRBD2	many	TGCGCCAGCAGCCAAGGGGGGACTAGCGGATCCTACGAGCAGTACTTC	CASSQGGTSGSYEQYF
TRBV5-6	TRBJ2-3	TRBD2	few	TGTGCCAGCAGCTTACTAGCGGGATATTCCACAGATACGCAGTATTTT	CASSLLAGYSTDTQYF
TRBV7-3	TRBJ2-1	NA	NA	TGTGCCAGCAGCCGAGGAAACCGGGGCGACAATGAGCAGTTCTTC	CASSRGNRGDNEQFF
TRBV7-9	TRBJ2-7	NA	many	TGTGCCAGCAGCCCTTCCTACGAGCAGTACTTC	CASSPSYEQYF
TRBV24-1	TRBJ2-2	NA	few	TGTGCCACCAGTATCTCCGGGGAGCTGTTTTTT	CATSISGELFF
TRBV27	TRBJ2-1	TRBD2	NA	TGTGCCAGCAGTTCTCCGGGGGGCAATGAGCAGTTCTTC	CASSSPGGNEQFF
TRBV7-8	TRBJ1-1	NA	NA	TGTGCCAGCAGCCCGGTTGTCGATGAAGCTTTCTTT	CASSPVVDEAFF
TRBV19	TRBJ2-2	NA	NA	TGTGCCAGTAGTATCCCCCGACTAGGCGGGGAGCTGTTTTTT	CASSIPRLGGELFF
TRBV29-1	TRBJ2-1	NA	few	TGCAGCGTCCACGGACTAGGGGGTTCCTACAATGAGCAGTTCTTC	CSVHGLGGSYNEQFF
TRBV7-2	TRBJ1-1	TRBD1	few	TGTGCCAGCAGCTCCCTACAGGGGAGGAACACTGAAGCTTTCTTT	CASSSLQGRNTEAFF
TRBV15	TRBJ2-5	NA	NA	TGTGCCACCAGCCCGGACAGGGAGGGCCAAGAGACCCAGTACTTC	CATSPDREGQETQYF
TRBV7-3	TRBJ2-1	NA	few	TGTGCCAGCAGCCGATCAAGCGGCTCCGCCTACAATGAGCAGTTCTTC	CASSRSSGSAYNEQFF
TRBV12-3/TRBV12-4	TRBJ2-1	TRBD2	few	TGTGCCAGCAGTTCGGGACTAGTTTTAAATGAGCAGTTCTTC	CASSSGLVLNEQFF
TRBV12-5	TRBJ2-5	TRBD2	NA	TGTGCTAGTGGTTCATGGGAGGGGCCTGCTGAGACCCAGTACTTC	CASGSWEGPAETQYF
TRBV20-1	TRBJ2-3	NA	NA	TGCAGTGGGGAAGGGGAGGGGGGCCCTACCACAGATACGCAGTATTTT	CSGEGEGGPTTDTQYF
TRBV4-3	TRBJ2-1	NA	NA	TGCGCCAGCAGCCAAGATCTAGAGCGTAGCTCCTACAATGAGCAGTTCTTC	CASSQDLERSSYNEQFF
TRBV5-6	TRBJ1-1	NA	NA	TGTGCCAGCAGCTTGTCCCCGGGAGCTGAAGCTTTCTTT	CASSLSPGAEAFF
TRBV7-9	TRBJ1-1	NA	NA	TGTGCCAGCAGCATAAGGGACGGCCAGGCTTCGAACACTGAAGCTTTCTTT	CASSIRDGQASNTEAFF
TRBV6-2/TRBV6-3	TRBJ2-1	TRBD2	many	TGTGCCAGCAGTTACCGAGCGGGAGAGGTCGATGAGCAGTTCTTC	CASSYRAGEVDEQFF
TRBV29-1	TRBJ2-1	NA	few	TGCAGCGTTCTACTAGCCACCTACAATGAGCAGTTCTTC	CSVLLATYNEQFF
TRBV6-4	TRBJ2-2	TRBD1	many	TGTGCCAGCAGTGAAAGACAGGGGGCCGGCGGGGAGCTGTTTTTT	CASSERQGAGGELFF
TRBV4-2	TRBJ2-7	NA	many	TGTGCCAGCAGCCAAGACGGGCAGGGGTCTTTATACGAGCAGTACTTC	CASSQDGQGSLYEQYF
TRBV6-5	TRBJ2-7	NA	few	TGTGCCAGCGGGGCGTGGGTGGAGGGCTCCTACGAGCAGTACTTC	CASGAWVEGSYEQYF
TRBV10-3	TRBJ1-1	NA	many	TGTGCCATCAGTGACGTGGGAACAGGGAGTACTGAAGCTTTCTTT	CAISDVGTGSTEAFF
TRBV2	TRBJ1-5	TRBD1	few	TGTGCCAGCAGTCTAAAACGAGGGGGCCAGCCCCAGCATTTT	CASSLKRGGQPQHF
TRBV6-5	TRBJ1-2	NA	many	TGTGCCAGCAGTCCCACAAACTATGGCTACACCTTC	CASSPTNYGYTF
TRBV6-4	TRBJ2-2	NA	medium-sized	TGTGCCAGCAGTGTTGTGGCGGGGGCCGCTGGAACCGGGGAGCTGTTTTTT	CASSVVAGAAGTGELFF
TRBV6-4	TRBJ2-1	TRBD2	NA	TGTGCCAGCAGTGACTCGGAGCGGGGGGGCGCGAATGAGCAGTTCTTC	CASSDSERGGANEQFF
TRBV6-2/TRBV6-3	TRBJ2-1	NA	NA	TGTGCCAGCAGTTACGAACTAGCCATTGATGAGCAGTTCTTC	CASSYELAIDEQFF
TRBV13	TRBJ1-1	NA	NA	TGTGCCAGCAGCCGTTGGGGAGTCGACACTGAAGCTTTCTTT	CASSRWGVDTEAFF
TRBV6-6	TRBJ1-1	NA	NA	TGTGCCAGCAGTTCGACAGGTTGTGACACTGAAGCTTTCTTT	CASSSTGCDTEAFF
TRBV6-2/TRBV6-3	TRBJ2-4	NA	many	TGTGCCAGCACTACCGGGACTTACAAAAACATTCAGTACTTC	CASTTGTYKNIQYF
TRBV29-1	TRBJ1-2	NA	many	TGCAGCGTTGTTAGGGGAGACTATGGCTACACCTTC	CSVVRGDYGYTF
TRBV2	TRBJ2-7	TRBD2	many	TGTGCCAGCAGGGAGATGGTCGCTAGCGGGCCTAGCTCCTACGAGCAGTACTTC	CASREMVASGPSSYEQYF